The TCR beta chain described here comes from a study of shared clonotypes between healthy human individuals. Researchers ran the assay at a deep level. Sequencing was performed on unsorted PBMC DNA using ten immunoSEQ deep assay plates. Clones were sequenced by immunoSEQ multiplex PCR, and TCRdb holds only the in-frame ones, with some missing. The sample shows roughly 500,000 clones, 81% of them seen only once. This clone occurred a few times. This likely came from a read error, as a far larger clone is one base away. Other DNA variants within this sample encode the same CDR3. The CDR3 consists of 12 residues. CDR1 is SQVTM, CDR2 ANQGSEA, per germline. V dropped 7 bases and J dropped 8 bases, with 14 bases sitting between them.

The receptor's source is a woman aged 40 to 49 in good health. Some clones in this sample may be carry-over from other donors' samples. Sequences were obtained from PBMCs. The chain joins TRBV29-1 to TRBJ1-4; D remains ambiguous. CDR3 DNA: TGCAGCGCTAGGGATCTAGGCGAAAAACTGTTTTTT. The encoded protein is CSARDLGEKLFF.